This T cell receptor beta chain appears in the sequencing data of a study of human T cells and chemical hapten exposure. General study findings and limits: Expanded TCRs formed significantly more large CDR3 similarity clusters than controls. Patch test scores rose with PT1 expanded TCR counts, a positive correlation.

V lost 6 bases and J lost 1, with 21 bases in between. Germline V gene sequence: CDR1 DFQATT, CDR2 SNEGSKA (reference sequence). The CDR3 loop spans 16 amino acids. Time point indicated: patch test 1, 2 weeks after DPC sensitization. The sample's treatment: therapeutic diphenylcyclopropenone sensitization with weekly scalp DPC. TCRdb reanalysed the RACE reads using MiXCR and keeps one entry per CDR3 protein. The table includes approximately 110,000 distinct CDR3 sequences, roughly 11% detected once. This clonotype was detected many times. Its antigen is undetermined. The specimen comprised whole blood, sampled in connection with sensitization to the hapten diphenylcyclopropenone (DPC). This chain links TRBV20-1 with TRBJ1-1, with D perhaps TRBD1 (6 bases). This clonotype was obtained from a woman between 40 and 50 years old with alopecia areata. Some clones in this sample may be carry-over from other donors' samples. The CDR3 DNA follows: TGCAGTGCCAATCAGGGGTTGCCAAGGAAGAACACTGAAGCTTTCTTT. It is translated as CSANQGLPRKNTEAFF.